Shown below are 19 T cell receptor beta chains from a single sample sequenced in a study of cytomegalovirus exposure and HLA in healthy donors. The PCR ran on 60 Vbeta and 13 Jbeta primers. Assay: immunoSEQ multiplex PCR; the TCRdb copy retains only in-frame clones and omits some. The sample lists 70,000 to 80,000 clones; around 73% were seen once. The sample was PBMCs. The source of these receptors is a woman aged 40 to 50 in good health and CMV-seropositive.

The CDR3 region is CASSQRQGENSPLHF. The CDR3 nucleotides are TGTGCCAGCAGCCAACGACAGGGTGAGAATTCACCCCTCCACTTT. This chain links TRBV4-2 with TRBJ1-6, with 7 bases identical to TRBD1. CDR1 is LGHNA, CDR2 YNFKEQ, per germline. J gave up 7 bases and V 2 bases, and 5 bases lay outside the gene matches. The CDR3 runs 15 residues.

The table lists this clone with a few counts. The V gene is TRBV19, the J gene TRBJ1-3; a weak D match, TRBD1 (6 bases). CDR1 is LNHDA, CDR2 SQIVND, per germline (reference sequence). Trimming removed 0 bases at V and 0 bases at J, with 12 bases between. This CDR3 is 17 amino acids long. This chain's CDR3 is CASSIDPGHTSGNTIYF. CDR3 nucleotide sequence: TGTGCCAGTAGTATAGATCCGGGACATACCTCTGGAAACACCATATATTTT.

Only one count was recorded for this clone. V and J are TRBV9 and TRBJ2-4, with 7 bases lining up with TRBD1. Germline V gene lookup returns CDR1 SGDLS and CDR2 YYNGEE. V lost 3 bases, J lost 9 bases, and 6 bases stayed unmatched. This CDR3 has 13 residues. CDR3 residues: CASSEGARGIQYF. CDR3 bases: TGTGCCAGCAGCGAGGGGGCTAGAGGCATTCAGTACTTC.

The CDR3 DNA reads TGTGCCAGCAGCTTGGTACAACAGGGGGGGGAGACCCAGTACTTC. It is translated as CASSLVQQGGETQYF. The chain carries TRBV5-4 and TRBJ2-5; tentative D call: TRBD1 (8 bases). CDR1 SGHNT and CDR2 YYREEE come from the germline V gene (reference sequence). The CDR3 contains 15 residues. V lost 0 bases, J lost 5 bases, and 14 bases lay in between.

The chain carries TRBV11-1 and TRBJ2-3; the match to TRBD1 covers 10 bases. The CDR3 is 16 residues long. V dropped 1 base and J dropped 2; count of bases not matched to a gene: 3. The germline gives CDR1 SGHAT, CDR2 FQDESV (reference sequence). The CDR3: CASSLGQGAHTDTQYF. As DNA, the CDR3 is TGTGCCAGCAGCTTAGGACAGGGGGCGCACACAGATACGCAGTATTTT.

The chain recombines TRBV5-6 with TRBJ2-6, with D perhaps matching TRBD1 (6 bases). The CDR3 contains 19 residues. CDR1 is SGHDT and CDR2 is YYEEEE in the germline V gene. The V gene lost 2 bases and the J gene lost 1 base, with 19 bases spanning the gap. CDR3 DNA: TGTGCCAGCAGCTTTGCATACCGGGCACAGGGATCTGGGGCCAACGTCCTGACTTTC. Translating gives CASSFAYRAQGSGANVLTF.

This clone was seen only a few times. The chain joins TRBV5-4 to TRBJ1-1, with D perhaps TRBD1 (5 bases). The V gene lost 3 bases and the J gene lost 5 bases, with 11 bases spanning the gap. Germline lookup yields CDR1 SGHNT and CDR2 YYREEE (reference sequence). The CDR3 length is 13 residues. The CDR3 DNA reads as TGTGCCAGCAGCTCAGGGAGGGCGACTGAAGCTTTCTTT. Translation: CASSSGRATEAFF. The full variable domain, with the rest looked up from reference TRBV5-4 and TRBJ1-1, is ETGVTQSPTHLIKTRGQQVTLRCSSQSGHNTVSWYQQALGQGPQFIFQYYREEENGRGNFPPRFSGLQFPNYSSELNVNALELDDSALYLCASSSGRATEAFFGQGTRLTVV.

The chain carries TRBV19 and TRBJ1-2; a weak D match, TRBD1 (5 bases). The CDR3 runs 12 residues. The germline CDR1 and CDR2 sequences are LNHDA and SQIVND (reference sequence). Trimming took 3 bases from V and 8 from J, leaving 10 bases between them. CDR3: CASSIQGTGYTF. The CDR3, as DNA: TGTGCCAGTAGTATTCAGGGAACCGGCTACACCTTC.

The table lists this clone with a count of one. The chain combines TRBV11-3 with TRBJ2-2; D is possibly TRBD2 (5 bases). CDR3 length: 15 amino acids. The germline gives CDR1 SGHNT, CDR2 YENEEA. Between the trimmed V and J ends, which lost 6 bases and 0 bases, there was a span of 11 bases. The CDR3 DNA is TGTGCCAGCAGTTGGACTGGAACGAACACCGGGGAGCTGTTTTTT. This encodes CASSWTGTNTGELFF.

The chain carries TRBV6-6 and TRBJ1-5, with TRBD1 identical over 8 bases. V shed 6 bases and J 1 base; nucleotides not matched to a gene: 8. Germline lookup yields CDR1 MNHNY and CDR2 SVGAGI (reference sequence). The CDR3 runs 16 residues. CDR3 sequence (DNA): TGTGCCAGCAGCCCGACAGGGGCGGGGAGCAATCAGCCCCAGCATTTT. It translates to CASSPTGAGSNQPQHF.

The genes are TRBV7-9 and TRBJ2-7, with 7 bases identical to TRBD1. The V gene end was trimmed by 8 bases and the J gene end by 7 bases; junction bases not matched to a gene: 8. In germline, CDR1 is SEHNR, CDR2 FQNEAQ (reference sequence). This CDR3 comprises 12 residues. CDR3 DNA sequence: TGTGCCAGCTTGGACAGGTCGGGAGAGCAGTACTTC. This translates into CASLDRSGEQYF.

The rearrangement uses TRBV7-2 and TRBJ2-3; perhaps TRBD2 as D (6 bases). The CDR3 consists of 15 residues. From germline, CDR1 is SGHTA and CDR2 FQGNSA. V was shortened by 1 base and J by 1 base, with 9 bases between the two germline ends. The CDR3 DNA reads as TGTGCCAGCAGCTTAGGCGGGGTCCGCACAGATACGCAGTATTTT. Translating it yields CASSLGGVRTDTQYF.

V and J are TRBV10-3 and TRBJ2-1; 14 bases match TRBD2. The CDR3 is 17 residues long. Germline V CDR1 and CDR2: ENHRY, SYGVKD. The ends lost 4 bases at V and 6 bases at J; junction bases unmatched: 8. The CDR3 sequence is CAISAIGTSGGSNEQFF. In nucleotides, the CDR3 is TGTGCCATCAGTGCGATCGGGACTAGCGGGGGCTCCAATGAGCAGTTCTTC.

The chain recombines TRBV7-9 with TRBJ2-2; D ambiguous. The CDR3 spans 12 residues. CDR1 and CDR2 from the germline V gene are SEHNR and FQNEAQ (reference sequence). The V end lost 4 bases, the J end lost 7 bases, and 7 bases lay between the germline ends. CDR3 DNA: TGTGCCAGCAGCTCGGAGAACGGGGAGCTGTTTTTT. Its translation: CASSSENGELFF.

The rearrangement joins TRBV6-1 to TRBJ1-4; D unresolved. V lost 3 bases, J lost 4 bases, and 9 bases lay in between. CDR3 length: 14 residues. Germline lookup yields CDR1 MNHNS and CDR2 SASEGT. The chain's CDR3 is CASSEGGSNEKLFF. CDR3 DNA: TGTGCCAGCAGTGAGGGAGGCAGTAATGAAAAACTGTTTTTT.

The rearrangement links TRBV7-9 to TRBJ1-2; 7 nucleotides agree with TRBD1. CDR1 SEHNR and CDR2 FQNEAQ come from the germline V gene (reference sequence). The CDR3 consists of 15 residues. The trim removed 2 bases at V and 6 bases at J, leaving 9 bases unmatched. CDR3: CASSLLSDRVNGYTF. CDR3 nucleotide sequence: TGTGCCAGCAGCTTATTGAGCGACAGGGTCAATGGCTACACCTTC.

V usage is TRBV19 and J usage is TRBJ2-7; 7 nucleotides match TRBD2. J lost 3 bases, V lost 1 base, and 9 bases had no gene match. The CDR3 consists of 16 residues. CDR1 LNHDA and CDR2 SQIVND come from the germline V gene (reference sequence). CDR3 nucleotides: TGTGCCAGTAGTATAGGAGGGGTGCGGGACTACTACGAGCAGTACTTC. Protein product: CASSIGGVRDYYEQYF.

J is TRBJ2-5 and V is TRBV28; tentatively, D is TRBD2 (5 bases). Trimming cost V 8 bases and J 10 bases, with 17 bases left between them. This CDR3 has 12 amino acids. Germline values: CDR1 MDHEN, CDR2 SYDVKM. The CDR3 DNA is TGTGCCAGCTCCGTTTTTGTAGGGAGCCAGTACTTC. It translates to CASSVFVGSQYF.

This sequence joins TRBV28 and TRBJ1-5; 8 bases fit TRBD1. The J segment lost 1 base and the V segment lost 8 bases, leaving 4 bases of the junction unmatched. The CDR3 is 14 amino acids. The germline CDR1 and CDR2 sequences are MDHEN and SYDVKM. CDR3 sequence (DNA): TGTGCCAGCCGCCGACAGGGGAGCAATCAGCCCCAGCATTTT. It encodes CASRRQGSNQPQHF.